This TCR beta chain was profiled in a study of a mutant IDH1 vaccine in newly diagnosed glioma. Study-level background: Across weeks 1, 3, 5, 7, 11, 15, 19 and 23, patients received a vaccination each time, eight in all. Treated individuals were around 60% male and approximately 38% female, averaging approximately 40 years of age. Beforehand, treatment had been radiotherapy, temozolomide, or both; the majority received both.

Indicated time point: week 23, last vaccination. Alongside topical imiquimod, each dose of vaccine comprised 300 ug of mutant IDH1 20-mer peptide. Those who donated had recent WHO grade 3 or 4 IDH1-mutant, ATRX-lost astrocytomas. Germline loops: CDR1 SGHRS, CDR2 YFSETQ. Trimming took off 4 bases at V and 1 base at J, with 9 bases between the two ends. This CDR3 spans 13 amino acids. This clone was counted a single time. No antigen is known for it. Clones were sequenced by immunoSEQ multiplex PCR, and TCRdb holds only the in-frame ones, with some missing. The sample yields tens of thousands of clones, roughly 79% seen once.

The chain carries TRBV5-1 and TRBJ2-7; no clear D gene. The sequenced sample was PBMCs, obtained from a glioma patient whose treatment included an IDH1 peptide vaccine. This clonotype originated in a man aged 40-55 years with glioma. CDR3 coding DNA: TGCGCCAGCAGCCCCGATGTTTCCTACGAGCAGTACTTC. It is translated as CASSPDVSYEQYF.